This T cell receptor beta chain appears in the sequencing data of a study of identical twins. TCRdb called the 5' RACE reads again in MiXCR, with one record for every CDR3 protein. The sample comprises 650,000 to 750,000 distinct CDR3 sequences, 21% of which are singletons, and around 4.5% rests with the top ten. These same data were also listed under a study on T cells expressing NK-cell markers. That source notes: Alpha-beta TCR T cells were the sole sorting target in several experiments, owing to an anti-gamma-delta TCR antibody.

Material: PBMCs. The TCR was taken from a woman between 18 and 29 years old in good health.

The CDR3 loop is CASSQENLAGRTDTQYF. In DNA, the CDR3 is TGCGCCAGCAGCCAAGAAAACCTAGCGGGAAGAACAGATACGCAGTATTTT. This chain links TRBV4-3 with TRBJ2-3, with 9 bases lining up with TRBD2. This CDR3 spans 17 amino acids. J gave up 3 bases and V 0 bases, and 7 bases lay outside the gene matches. CDR1 is LGHNA, CDR2 YSLEER, per germline.